The clone carrying this T cell receptor (beta chain) has at least ten counts. Its antigen is not identified. The TCR beta CDR3 regions underwent amplification from RNA transcripts. HTBI primers were employed in first-round RT-PCR, then a second-round multiplex PCR followed. MiXCR, run by TCRdb on the multiplex PCR reads, gives a single entry per CDR3 protein. In the table there are roughly 500,000 distinct CDR3 sequences, around 15% of which are singletons. V lost 5 bases and J lost 2; bases outside the gene matches: 11. In germline, CDR1 is SGHTA, CDR2 FQGTGA. The CDR3 consists of 16 residues. The source of the sample is a study of Graves' ophthalmopathy and Graves' hyperthyroidism. Notes on the study in general: Also, most clonotypes expanded in the thyroid above 0.001 frequency appeared in blood. Ophthalmopathy progression was predicted with 55% to 71% sensitivity and about 74% specificity.

The chain is built from TRBV7-3 and TRBJ1-2; TRBD1 agrees at 7 bases. The sequence was collected from a woman aged 25-40 years with Graves' ophthalmopathy. The specimen was blood. The CDR3 loop is CASSPRQGMKNYGYTF. The CDR3 DNA sequence: TGTGCCAGCAGCCCTCGACAGGGTATGAAGAACTATGGCTACACCTTC.